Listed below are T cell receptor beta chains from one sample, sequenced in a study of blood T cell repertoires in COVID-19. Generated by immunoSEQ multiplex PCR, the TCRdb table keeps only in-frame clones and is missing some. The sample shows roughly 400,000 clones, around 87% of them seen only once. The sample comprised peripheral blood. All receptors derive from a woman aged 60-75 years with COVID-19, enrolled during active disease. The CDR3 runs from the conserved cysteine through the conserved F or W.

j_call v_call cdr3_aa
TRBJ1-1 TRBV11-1 CASSQRESTEAFF
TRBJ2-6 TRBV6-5 CASSLSYSGANVLTF
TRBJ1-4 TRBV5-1 CASSDGSLTNEKLFF
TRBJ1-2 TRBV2 CASSISTGIYGYTF
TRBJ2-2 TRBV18 CASSPTGGTGELFF
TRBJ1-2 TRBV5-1 CASSLNGGTGGSYGYTF
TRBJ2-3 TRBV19 CASSIDRAGQGVTDTQYF
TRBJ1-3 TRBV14 CASSLRTSGNTIYF
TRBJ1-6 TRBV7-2 CASNRQGNSPLHF
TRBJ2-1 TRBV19 CASNSGGFSYNEQFF
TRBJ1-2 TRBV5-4 CASSFGMGQVGYTF
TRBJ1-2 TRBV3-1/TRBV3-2 CASSQGGIQGRQGYTF
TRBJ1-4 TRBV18 CASSPSGQLNEKLFF
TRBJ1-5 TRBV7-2 CASSARDRLALQHF
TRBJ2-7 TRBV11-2 CASSSLAGLHVGEQYF
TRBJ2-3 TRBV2 CASSGGPWGTQYF
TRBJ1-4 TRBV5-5 CASSLASGGNEKLFF
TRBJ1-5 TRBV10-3 CAISESGREDQPQHF